One sample yielded the 9 T cell receptor beta chains listed below, sequenced in a study of T cell clusters in autoimmune cytopenias. Tens of thousands of genome equivalents of blood DNA were amplified for TRB. Multiplex touch-down PCR amplified TRB using TRB-A and TRB-B pools in one tube. Using the multiplex PCR reads, TCRdb records one entry per CDR3 protein without DNA. This sample's clone table lists 11,000 or so distinct CDR3 sequences. In addition, the sample was reused for a study of T cell repertoires in aging, cancer and after chemotherapy.

The sequenced material came from peripheral blood. All receptors come from a human donor in good health.

The chain uses TRBV19 and TRBJ2-1; lacking DNA, the TRBD1 call made by TCRdb goes unchecked. The CDR3 length is 14 residues. Germline values: CDR1 LNHDA, CDR2 SQIVND (reference sequence). The CDR3 loop reads CATLAGGVYNEQFF.

The chain uses TRBV6-1 and TRBJ2-2; TCRdb outputs TRBD1, but without DNA this stays unchecked. The CDR3 sequence is 14 residues long. Looked up from germline, CDR1 is MNHNS and CDR2 is SASEGT. CDR3 protein: CASDDQGGTGELFF.

The chain combines TRBV19 with TRBJ2-3; with no DNA, the TCRdb D assignment of TRBD2 cannot be verified. The length of the CDR3 is 14 residues. Per germline, CDR1 LNHDA and CDR2 SQIVND (reference sequence). The CDR3 spells CASSIGGERDTQYF.

J is TRBJ1-2 and V is TRBV30. CDR3 length: 15 amino acids. The V gene's germline CDR1 is GTSNPN and CDR2 SVGIG (reference sequence). The CDR3 is CAWESGTSRGYGYTF. Full variable domain (outside the CDR3, taken from reference TRBV30 and TRBJ1-2): SQTIHQWPATLVQPVGSPLSLECTVEGTSNPNLYWYRQAAGRGLQLLFYSVGIGQISSEVPQNLSASRPQDRQFILSSKKLLLSDSGFYLCAWESGTSRGYGYTFGSGTRLTVV.

The rearrangement links TRBV15 to TRBJ1-1. Per germline, CDR1 LNHNV and CDR2 YYDKDF (reference sequence). This CDR3 region has 14 residues. CDR3 sequence: CATSRETVNTEAFF.

The CDR3 reads CAITMDSSSYEQYF. The rearrangement joins TRBV10-3 to TRBJ2-7; lacking DNA, the TRBD1 call made by TCRdb goes unchecked. This CDR3 spans 14 amino acids. Germline loops: CDR1 ENHRY, CDR2 SYGVKD.

Its frequency marks this clonotype as medium-sized. V is TRBV11-3 and J is TRBJ1-2; TCRdb's assignment of TRBD1 cannot be checked, as there is no DNA. The CDR3 sequence is 15 residues long. The germline gives CDR1 SGHNT, CDR2 YENEEA. This chain's CDR3 is CASSSSGTANYGYTF.

Frequency places this clonotype as medium-sized. J is TRBJ2-7 and V is TRBV5-5. The CDR3 is made up of 14 amino acids. Germline CDR1 SGHKS, CDR2 YYEKEE (reference sequence). The CDR3: CASSLWRQNYEQYF.

V usage is TRBV5-5 and J usage is TRBJ1-2. CDR1 SGHKS and CDR2 YYEKEE come from the germline V gene (reference sequence). This CDR3 comprises 14 residues. The chain's CDR3 is CASSLEPRARGYTF.